These 24 T cell receptor beta chains share one sample of origin, sequenced in a study of T cell responses to AZD1222 COVID-19 vaccine. The assay was immunoSEQ multiplex PCR, and TCRdb's table has in-frame clones only and misses some. The sample has roughly 140,000 clones; approximately 90% are singletons. This specimen was peripheral blood, taken on day 0 of AZD1222 vaccination. These receptors all stem from an adult in good health.

The chain couples TRBV2 to TRBJ2-5; 8 positions match TRBD2. V was clipped by 6 bases and J by 5 bases; unmatched bases: 8. The CDR3 is made up of 14 amino acids. Germline CDR1 reads SNHLY; CDR2 reads FYNNEI. The CDR3, as DNA: TGTGCCAGCAGACGTGGCGGGGGGCAGGAGACCCAGTACTTC. Translation gives CASRRGGGQETQYF.

The chain carries TRBV18 and TRBJ2-1; the D gene is possibly TRBD1 (6 bases). V lost 10 bases and J 15 bases, leaving 22 bases between the germline ends. This CDR3 comprises 12 residues. Looked up from germline, CDR1 is KGHSH and CDR2 is LQKENI. The CDR3: CATNGQSGERFF. The CDR3 DNA reads as TGTGCCACGAACGGACAGTCGGGCGAAAGGTTCTTC.

V usage is TRBV6-5 and J usage is TRBJ1-6, with D perhaps TRBD1 (5 bases). Trimming stripped 0 bases from V and 6 bases from J, with 12 bases between. The CDR3 totals 16 residues. In germline, CDR1 is MNHEY, CDR2 SVGAGI. The CDR3 reads CASSYSPAGSNSPLHF. The CDR3, as DNA: TGTGCCAGCAGTTACTCTCCGGCAGGGTCTAATTCACCCCTCCACTTT.

The chain combines TRBV19 with TRBJ2-2; D is perhaps TRBD1 (6 bases). Germline CDR1 LNHDA, CDR2 SQIVND (reference sequence). V dropped 2 bases and J dropped 0 bases, with 10 bases sitting between them. This CDR3 has 16 amino acids. The CDR3 DNA reads TGTGCCAGTAGTATAAGTGCAGGGGCGAACACCGGGGAGCTGTTTTTT. It yields the protein CASSISAGANTGELFF.

This clone came up once. The rearrangement joins TRBV5-1 to TRBJ1-1; D remains ambiguous. Germline loops: CDR1 SGHRS, CDR2 YFSETQ. CDR3 size: 14 residues. The ends were cut back, 4 bases at V and 2 bases at J, with 12 bases in the middle. CDR3 in DNA: TGCGCCAGCAGCCGTCCGGACCCTAACACTGAAGCTTTCTTT. Encoded protein: CASSRPDPNTEAFF.

This clone appeared once. Mismatch with germline at one junction end may stem from a read error. The J gene is TRBJ2-3, the V gene TRBV7-7, with 8 bases identical to TRBD2. CDR1 is SSHAT and CDR2 is FNYEAQ in the germline V gene (reference sequence). The length of the CDR3 is 15 residues. The CDR3 sequence is CASSLGASGWDTQYF. The DNA of the CDR3 is TGTGCTAGCAGCTTAGGGGCTAGCGGGTGGGATACGCAGTATTTT.

This clone was counted a single time. The V gene is TRBV7-9, the J gene TRBJ2-7, with D maybe TRBD1 (6 bases). V was cut by 2 bases and J by 3 bases, with 14 bases left in between. Germline V gene lookup returns CDR1 SEHNR and CDR2 FQNEAQ (reference sequence). The CDR3 contains 15 residues. DNA for the CDR3: TGTGCCAGCAGCTTAAACAGGGCGCACTACTACGAGCAGTACTTC. Translation gives CASSLNRAHYYEQYF.

The chain is built from TRBV19 and TRBJ2-3; D is unresolved. Trimming stripped 3 bases from V and 0 bases from J, with 7 bases between. Germline values: CDR1 LNHDA, CDR2 SQIVND (reference sequence). This CDR3 is 14 amino acids long. The CDR3 DNA is TGTGCCAGTAGTATTAGACTGAGCACAGATACGCAGTATTTT. It codes for CASSIRLSTDTQYF.

In regard to this clone: The same CDR3 also results from other DNA sequences found in this sample. This sequence joins TRBV20-1 and TRBJ2-3; possibly TRBD2 for D (5 bases). The germline V and J ends were trimmed by 6 bases and 1 base, with 5 bases remaining between them. Per germline, CDR1 DFQATT and CDR2 SNEGSKA (reference sequence). This CDR3 has 11 amino acids. The CDR3 protein is CSAEGTDTQYF. The CDR3 nucleotides read TGCAGTGCGGAGGGCACAGATACGCAGTATTTT.

The chain carries TRBV10-3 and TRBJ2-7; 8 nucleotides agree with TRBD2. V shed 6 bases and J 7 bases; nucleotides not matched to a gene: 11. Germline values: CDR1 ENHRY, CDR2 SYGVKD. The CDR3 consists of 14 residues. CDR3 bases: TGTGCCATCAGACCCGGGGGGGGGATTGGTGAGCAGTACTTC. Its translation: CAIRPGGGIGEQYF.

The V gene is TRBV9, the J gene TRBJ2-1; possibly TRBD1 for D (5 bases). The germline V gene encodes CDR1 SGDLS and CDR2 YYNGEE. V gave up 4 bases and J gave up 5 bases, with 13 bases separating them. CDR3 length: 14 amino acids. The CDR3 DNA follows: TGTGCCAGCAGCCAAGGCGCCAGGGACAATGAGCAGTTCTTC. The encoded protein is CASSQGARDNEQFF. The variable domain in full, completed from reference TRBV9 and TRBJ2-1, reads DSGVTQTPKHLITATGQRVTLRCSPRSGDLSVYWYQQSLDQGLQFLIQYYNGEERAKGNILERFSAQQFPDLHSELNLSSLELGDSALYFCASSQGARDNEQFFGPGTRLTVL.

The rearrangement uses TRBV13 and TRBJ2-6; D ambiguous. The V gene lost 0 bases and the J gene lost 4 bases, with 1 base spanning the gap. The CDR3 covers 13 residues. CDR1 and CDR2 from the germline V gene are PRHDT and FYEKMQ (reference sequence). The CDR3, as DNA: TGTGCCAGCAGCTTAGGAGGGGCCAACGTCCTGACTTTC. It translates to CASSLGGANVLTF. Full variable domain (remainder filled in from reference TRBV13 and TRBJ2-6): AAGVIQSPRHLIKEKRETATLKCYPIPRHDTVYWYQQGPGQDPQFLISFYEKMQSDKGSIPDRFSAQQFSDYHSELNMSSLELGDSALYFCASSLGGANVLTFGAGSRLTVL.

V usage is TRBV19 and J usage is TRBJ1-1; the D is unclear. V lost 8 bases to trimming and J lost 2 bases, with 12 bases between them. Looked up from germline, CDR1 is LNHDA and CDR2 is SQIVND (reference sequence). This CDR3 comprises 13 residues. The CDR3 protein is CASLVAGNTEAFF. The CDR3 DNA follows: TGTGCCAGTCTTGTAGCGGGAAACACTGAAGCTTTCTTT.

The rearrangement joins TRBV28 to TRBJ2-1; maybe TRBD2 (5 bases). The CDR3 is made up of 15 amino acids. Per the germline V gene, CDR1 is MDHEN and CDR2 is SYDVKM. V was trimmed by 6 bases and J by 0 bases, leaving 12 bases between them. The CDR3 DNA is TGTGCCAGCAGGAATATGGGGAGCTCCTACAATGAGCAGTTCTTC. Protein: CASRNMGSSYNEQFF. Full variable domain (rest looked up from reference TRBV28 and TRBJ2-1): DVKVTQSSRYLVKRTGEKVFLECVQDMDHENMFWYRQDPGLGLRLIYFSYDVKMKEKGDIPEGYSVSREKKERFSLILESASTNQTSMYLCASRNMGSSYNEQFFGPGTRLTVL.

J is TRBJ2-5 and V is TRBV12-3 or TRBV12-4; tentative D call: TRBD2 (6 bases). Trimming cost V 5 bases and J 5 bases, with 12 bases left between them. CDR3 length: 13 residues. CDR3 nucleotides: TGTGCCAGCAGTGACTTGGGGAGGGAGACCCAGTACTTC. It specifies CASSDLGRETQYF.

The V gene is TRBV5-5, the J gene TRBJ2-4; TRBD2 agrees at 8 bases. The CDR3 extends over 14 amino acids. With V trimmed by 4 bases and J by 5 bases, 5 bases remained unmatched. Germline CDR1 is SGHKS and CDR2 is YYEKEE (reference sequence). CDR3 sequence (DNA): TGTGCCAGCAGCCCGGGACTAGACCAAAACATTCAGTACTTC. Translation gives CASSPGLDQNIQYF.

The chain uses TRBV7-9 and TRBJ1-3; D perhaps matches TRBD1 (5 bases). The CDR3 is 14 amino acids. V was cut by 5 bases and J by 8 bases, with 16 bases left in between. From germline, CDR1 is SEHNR and CDR2 FQNEAQ (reference sequence). CDR3 amino acids: CASSLGTDSHTIYF. The CDR3, as DNA: TGTGCCAGCAGCCTCGGGACCGATAGCCACACCATATATTTT.

This chain connects TRBV6-2 or TRBV6-3 to TRBJ1-4; 7 bases line up with TRBD1. V dropped 2 bases and J dropped 8; count of bases not matched to a gene: 2. The CDR3 sequence is 13 residues long. Germline CDR1 is MNHEY and CDR2 is SVGEGT. The CDR3 DNA reads TGTGCCAGCAGTTACAGGGGGCGCGAAAAACTGTTTTTT. This gives the protein CASSYRGREKLFF.

The V call is TRBV7-9, the J call TRBJ1-1, with 8 bases lining up with TRBD1. CDR1 and CDR2 (germline): SEHNR, FQNEAQ (reference sequence). V dropped 6 bases and J dropped 5; count of bases not matched to a gene: 5. The CDR3 loop spans 13 amino acids. CDR3 loop: CASSVTGGTEAFF. The CDR3, as DNA: TGTGCCAGCAGTGTCACAGGGGGTACTGAAGCTTTCTTT.

This clone was detected once. The chain recombines TRBV7-8 with TRBJ2-7, with D hard to call. The CDR3 extends over 13 amino acids. V was pared by 3 bases and J by 9 bases, with 15 bases between. CDR1 is SGHVS and CDR2 is FQNEAQ in the germline V gene. The CDR3 here is CASSLQTSTPQYF. Here the CDR3 DNA reads TGTGCCAGCAGCTTGCAAACCTCTACGCCGCAGTACTTC.

The J gene is TRBJ2-2, the V gene TRBV4-1; D is possibly TRBD2 (5 bases). From germline, CDR1 is MGHRA and CDR2 YSYEKL. Between the trimmed V and J ends, which lost 1 base and 4 bases, there was a span of 13 bases. The CDR3 spans 16 residues. CDR3 bases: TGCGCCAGCAGCCAAGTTCGGGGTGCGAGCACCGGGGAGCTGTTTTTT. This encodes CASSQVRGASTGELFF.

The chain links TRBV11-2 to TRBJ2-7; D perhaps matches TRBD2 (5 bases). The CDR3 extends over 14 amino acids. Trimming took 5 bases from V and 2 from J, leaving 13 bases between them. The germline CDR1 and CDR2 sequences are SGHAT and FQNNGV. CDR3 region: CASSPAAGPYEQYF. CDR3 DNA sequence: TGTGCCAGCAGCCCCGCCGCGGGCCCCTACGAGCAGTACTTC.

The chain couples TRBV14 to TRBJ2-5, with unresolved D. V lost 1 base, J lost 8 bases, and 5 bases lay in between. Germline values: CDR1 SGHDN, CDR2 FVKESK. CDR3 length: 11 amino acids. The CDR3 DNA follows: TGTGCCAGCAGCCAAGGTGGCACCCAGTACTTC. It specifies CASSQGGTQYF.

The chain employs TRBV12-3 or TRBV12-4 and TRBJ1-2, with D hard to call. The germline V and J ends were trimmed by 6 bases and 8 bases, with 16 bases remaining between them. This CDR3 spans 13 amino acids. CDR3 bases: TGTGCCAGCAGACCTAGGAGGGCTGACGGCTACACCTTC. It translates to CASRPRRADGYTF.